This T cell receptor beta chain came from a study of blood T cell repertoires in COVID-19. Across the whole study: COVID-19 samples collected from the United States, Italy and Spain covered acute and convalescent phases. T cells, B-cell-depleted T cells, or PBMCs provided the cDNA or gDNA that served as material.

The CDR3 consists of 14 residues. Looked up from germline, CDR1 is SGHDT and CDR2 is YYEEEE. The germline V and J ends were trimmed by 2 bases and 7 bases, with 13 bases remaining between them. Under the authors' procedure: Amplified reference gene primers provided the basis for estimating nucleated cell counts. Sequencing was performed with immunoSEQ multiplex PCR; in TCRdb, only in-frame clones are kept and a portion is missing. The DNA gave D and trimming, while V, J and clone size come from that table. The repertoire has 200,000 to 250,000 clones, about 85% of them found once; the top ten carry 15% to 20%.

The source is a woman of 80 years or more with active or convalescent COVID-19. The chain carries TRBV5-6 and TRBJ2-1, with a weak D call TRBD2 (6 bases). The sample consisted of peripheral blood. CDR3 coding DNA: TGTGCCAGCAGCTTCACTAGCTGGGGTAATGAGCAGTTCTTC. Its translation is CASSFTSWGNEQFF.